The rows below give T cell receptor beta chains drawn from one sample of a study of T cell responses to AZD1222 COVID-19 vaccine. The protocol was immunoSEQ multiplex PCR, while the TCRdb copy is restricted to in-frame clones and leaves out a portion. The table shows some 120,000 clones, with roughly 88% occurring only once. Sequenced here: peripheral blood, sampled on day 0 of AZD1222 vaccination. These receptors were obtained from an adult in good health. Both conserved end residues are part of each CDR3. D genes are given only for firm matches. Clone sizes are given selectively: once, few, many, or a class where the clone is expanded.

>.|once|TRBV11-3
CASSLVPQVNTEAFF
>.|.|TRBV7-8
CASSLEGPQNYNSPLHF
>.|.|TRBV11-1
CASSLNAGSGNTIYF
>.|.|TRBV9
CASSVRPAGEQFF
>.|.|TRBV11-2
CASSLVGRHYTEAFF
>.|.|TRBV5-5
CASSFKWDGGNTIYF
>.|.|TRBV24-1
CATSDLSRDTQYF
>.|.|TRBV30
CAWSVFGAGNTIYF
>TRBD1|.|TRBV5-5
CASSSRTGSTDTQYF
>TRBD2|once|TRBV3-1/TRBV3-2
CASSRQGWGGSYEQYF
>TRBD1|.|TRBV5-1
CASSLGDRFNSPLHF
>TRBD1|.|TRBV10-3
CAVQRLTITGDYEQYF
>TRBD1|.|TRBV25-1
CASSEGDRGPQHF
>.|.|TRBV5-1
CASSLARGPRNYGYTF
>TRBD1|.|TRBV11-2
CASSLATGGNQPQHF
>.|.|TRBV6-5
CASCRDRLYNEQFF
>.|few|TRBV30
CAWSSQTGSGELFF
>.|.|TRBV28
CASNAPPVTLHF
>.|.|TRBV6-5
CASTQKYNEQFF
>TRBD2|.|TRBV12-5
CASGLVLATDTQYF
>.|.|TRBV7-6
CASSFDPTSSGTQYF
>.|.|TRBV24-1
CATSAEGPNQPQHF
>.|.|TRBV4-3
CASSQAVSMNTEAFF
>.|.|TRBV5-5
CASSLEGSYNSPLHF
>TRBD2|.|TRBV4-2
CASSHHSGGAYNEQFF
>.|.|TRBV5-1
CASSLPEAYGYTF
>TRBD1|.|TRBV29-1
CTTGGRGGYTF
>TRBD1|once|TRBV9
CASTATTGVNTEAFF
>.|.|TRBV9
CASSFRDSDTQYF
>.|.|TRBV2
CASSEVLYNEQFF
>TRBD1|.|TRBV7-2
CASSLVAAGQGVRNTQYF
>.|.|TRBV28
CASSPIGAGVGQPQHF
>TRBD1|.|TRBV10-3
CAISGTGNEQFF
>TRBD2|.|TRBV5-5
CASSFGSVASGGQAKNIQYF
>.|.|TRBV19
CASSIDTETSNSPLHF
>.|.|TRBV10-3
CAGGKGDTEAFF
>.|.|TRBV6-1
CASSEAGNLAYEQYF